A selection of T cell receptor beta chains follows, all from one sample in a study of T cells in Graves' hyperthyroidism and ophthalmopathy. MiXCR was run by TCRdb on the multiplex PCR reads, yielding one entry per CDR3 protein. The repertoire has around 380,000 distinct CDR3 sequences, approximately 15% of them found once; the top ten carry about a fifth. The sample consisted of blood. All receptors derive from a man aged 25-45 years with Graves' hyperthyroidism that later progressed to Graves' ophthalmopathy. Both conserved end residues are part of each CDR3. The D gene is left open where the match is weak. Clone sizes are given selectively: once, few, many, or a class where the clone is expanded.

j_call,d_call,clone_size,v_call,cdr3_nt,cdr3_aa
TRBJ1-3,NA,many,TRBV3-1,TGTGCCAGCAGCCCCGGCAGTTATGGAAACACCATATATTTT,CASSPGSYGNTIYF
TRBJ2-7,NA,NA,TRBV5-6,TGTGCCAGCAGCGGGGACACCCATCGCTACGAGCAGTACTTC,CASSGDTHRYEQYF
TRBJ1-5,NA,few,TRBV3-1,TGTGCCAGCAGCCAAACAAGTTCTAATCAGCCCCAGCATTTT,CASSQTSSNQPQHF
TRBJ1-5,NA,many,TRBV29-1,TGCAGCGTTGCACAGGGAATCGATCAGCCCCAGCATTTT,CSVAQGIDQPQHF
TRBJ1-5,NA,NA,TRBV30,TGTGCCTTACAGGCTCATAGCAATCAGCCCCAGCATTTT,CALQAHSNQPQHF
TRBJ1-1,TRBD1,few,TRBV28,TGTGCCAGCAGCGACAGGGGTGGAAGTGGAGCTGAAGCTTTCTTT,CASSDRGGSGAEAFF
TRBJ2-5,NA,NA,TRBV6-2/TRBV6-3,TGTGCCAGCAGACAACCCATAGCTGGGGCAAGTGAGACCCAGTACTTC,CASRQPIAGASETQYF
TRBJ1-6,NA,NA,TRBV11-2,TGTGCCAGCAGCTTAAGATGGGGCTATAATTCACCCCTCCACTTT,CASSLRWGYNSPLHF
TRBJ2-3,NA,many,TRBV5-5,TGTGCCAGCTCGGGGTCTAGCGCCATCACAGATACGCAGTATTTT,CASSGSSAITDTQYF
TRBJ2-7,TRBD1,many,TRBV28,TGTGCCAGCAGTTTTCCTTCGGGCAGGGGGCTCTCCTACGAGCAGTACTTC,CASSFPSGRGLSYEQYF
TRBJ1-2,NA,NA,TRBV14,TGTGCCAGCAGCCCCGGGACTACGTACTATGGCTACACCTTC,CASSPGTTYYGYTF
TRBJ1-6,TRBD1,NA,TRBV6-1,TGTGCCAGCTCCAAGAGGGGACAGGGGTCAAGCTCCTATAATTCACCCCTCCACTTT,CASSKRGQGSSSYNSPLHF
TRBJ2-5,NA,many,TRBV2,TGTGCCAGCAGTGAAGCCTCCCTCCGCAGGATATACCAAGAGACCCAGTACTTC,CASSEASLRRIYQETQYF
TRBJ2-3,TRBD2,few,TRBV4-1,TGCGCCAGCAGCCAAGATCAGCTAGCGGGGGGCGCAGATACGCAGTATTTT,CASSQDQLAGGADTQYF
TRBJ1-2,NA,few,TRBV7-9,TGTGCCAGCAGCCAAACCGTGGGGGGCTACACCTATGGCTACACCTTC,CASSQTVGGYTYGYTF
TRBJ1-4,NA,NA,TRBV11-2,TGTGCCAGCAGCGTGAGGGTGGAAGTAGGAAAACTGTTTTTT,CASSVRVEVGKLFF
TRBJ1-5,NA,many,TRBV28,TGTGCCAGCAGTTTATTAGCGGCAGATTATAGCAATCAGCCCCAGCATTTT,CASSLLAADYSNQPQHF
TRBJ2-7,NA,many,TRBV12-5,TGTGCTAGTGGTTTCGGAGGGGGCAAGTACGAGCAGTACTTC,CASGFGGGKYEQYF
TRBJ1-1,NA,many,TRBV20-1,TGCAGTGCTAGAACCCTCCCCGAAGCTTTCTTT,CSARTLPEAFF
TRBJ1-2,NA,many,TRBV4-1,TGCGCCAGCGGGAGGGCTAACTATGGCTACACCTTC,CASGRANYGYTF
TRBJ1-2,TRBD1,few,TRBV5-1,TGCGCCAGCAGCCAAGGGGGCGCTAACTATGGCTACACCTTC,CASSQGGANYGYTF
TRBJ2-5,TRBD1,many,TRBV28,TGTGCCGCCCAGACAGGGGGCAGGGAGACCCAGTACTTC,CAAQTGGRETQYF
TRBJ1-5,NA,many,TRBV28,TGTGCCAGCAAAAACAGGGTCAGTCAGCCCCAGCATTTT,CASKNRVSQPQHF
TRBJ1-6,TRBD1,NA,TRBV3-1,TGTGCCAGCAGCCCAGCCGGGACAGGGGGTTCACCCCTCCACTTT,CASSPAGTGGSPLHF
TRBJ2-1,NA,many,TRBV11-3,TGTGCCAGCAGCTTAGAGACTAAAGTCAACAATGAGCAGTTCTTC,CASSLETKVNNEQFF
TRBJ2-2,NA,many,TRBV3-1,TGTGCCAGCAGCCAACACATACAGAACACCGGGGAGCTGTTTTTT,CASSQHIQNTGELFF
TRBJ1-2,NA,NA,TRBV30,TGTGCCTGGATCGGGCCCCAAAGCGACTATGGCTACACCTTC,CAWIGPQSDYGYTF
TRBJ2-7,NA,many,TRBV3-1,TGTGCCAGCAGCCAAGAAACAGACAGGAAAAGCTCCTACGAGCAGTACTTC,CASSQETDRKSSYEQYF
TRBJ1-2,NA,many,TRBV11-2,TGTGCCAGCAGCTACCCCCGGGAGCCCTATGGCTACACCTTC,CASSYPREPYGYTF
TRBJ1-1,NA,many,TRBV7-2,TGTGCCAGCAGAATCCCGGGGGGGAACACTGAAGCTTTCTTT,CASRIPGGNTEAFF
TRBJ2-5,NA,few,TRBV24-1,TGTGCCACCAGGGGGGGACAAGGAGAGACCCAGTACTTC,CATRGGQGETQYF
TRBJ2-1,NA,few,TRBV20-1,TGCAGTGCTAGTCGGGGATTTGAGCAGTTCTTC,CSASRGFEQFF
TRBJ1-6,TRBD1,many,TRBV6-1,TGTGCCAGCAGTCTTCGATCCGGACAGGCGTATAATTCACCCCTCCACTTT,CASSLRSGQAYNSPLHF
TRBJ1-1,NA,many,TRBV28,TGTGCCAGCAGTGCCCTGAGAAGCGACACTGAAGCTTTCTTT,CASSALRSDTEAFF
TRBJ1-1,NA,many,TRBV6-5,TGTGCCAGCAGTTACTCGAAGGCACCTGAAGCTTTCTTT,CASSYSKAPEAFF
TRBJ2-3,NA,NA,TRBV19,TGTGCTCTAGGAAGGCCGGCTGAAGATACGCAGTATTTT,CALGRPAEDTQYF
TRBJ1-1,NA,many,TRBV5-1,TGCGCCAGCAGCTTAGGAACAGCTTACACTGAAGCTTTCTTT,CASSLGTAYTEAFF
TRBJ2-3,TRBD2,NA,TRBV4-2,TGTGCCAGCAGCCATCGACGCCACGGAGCGGGGGGGCCGGGCACAGATACGCAGTATTTT,CASSHRRHGAGGPGTDTQYF
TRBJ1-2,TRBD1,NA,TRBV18,TGTGCCAGCTCACCAGACAGGGACAACTATGTCTACACCTTC,CASSPDRDNYVYTF
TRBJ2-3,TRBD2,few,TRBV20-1,TGCAGTGCTAGTGCTAGCGGTAGCACAGATACGCAGTATTTT,CSASASGSTDTQYF